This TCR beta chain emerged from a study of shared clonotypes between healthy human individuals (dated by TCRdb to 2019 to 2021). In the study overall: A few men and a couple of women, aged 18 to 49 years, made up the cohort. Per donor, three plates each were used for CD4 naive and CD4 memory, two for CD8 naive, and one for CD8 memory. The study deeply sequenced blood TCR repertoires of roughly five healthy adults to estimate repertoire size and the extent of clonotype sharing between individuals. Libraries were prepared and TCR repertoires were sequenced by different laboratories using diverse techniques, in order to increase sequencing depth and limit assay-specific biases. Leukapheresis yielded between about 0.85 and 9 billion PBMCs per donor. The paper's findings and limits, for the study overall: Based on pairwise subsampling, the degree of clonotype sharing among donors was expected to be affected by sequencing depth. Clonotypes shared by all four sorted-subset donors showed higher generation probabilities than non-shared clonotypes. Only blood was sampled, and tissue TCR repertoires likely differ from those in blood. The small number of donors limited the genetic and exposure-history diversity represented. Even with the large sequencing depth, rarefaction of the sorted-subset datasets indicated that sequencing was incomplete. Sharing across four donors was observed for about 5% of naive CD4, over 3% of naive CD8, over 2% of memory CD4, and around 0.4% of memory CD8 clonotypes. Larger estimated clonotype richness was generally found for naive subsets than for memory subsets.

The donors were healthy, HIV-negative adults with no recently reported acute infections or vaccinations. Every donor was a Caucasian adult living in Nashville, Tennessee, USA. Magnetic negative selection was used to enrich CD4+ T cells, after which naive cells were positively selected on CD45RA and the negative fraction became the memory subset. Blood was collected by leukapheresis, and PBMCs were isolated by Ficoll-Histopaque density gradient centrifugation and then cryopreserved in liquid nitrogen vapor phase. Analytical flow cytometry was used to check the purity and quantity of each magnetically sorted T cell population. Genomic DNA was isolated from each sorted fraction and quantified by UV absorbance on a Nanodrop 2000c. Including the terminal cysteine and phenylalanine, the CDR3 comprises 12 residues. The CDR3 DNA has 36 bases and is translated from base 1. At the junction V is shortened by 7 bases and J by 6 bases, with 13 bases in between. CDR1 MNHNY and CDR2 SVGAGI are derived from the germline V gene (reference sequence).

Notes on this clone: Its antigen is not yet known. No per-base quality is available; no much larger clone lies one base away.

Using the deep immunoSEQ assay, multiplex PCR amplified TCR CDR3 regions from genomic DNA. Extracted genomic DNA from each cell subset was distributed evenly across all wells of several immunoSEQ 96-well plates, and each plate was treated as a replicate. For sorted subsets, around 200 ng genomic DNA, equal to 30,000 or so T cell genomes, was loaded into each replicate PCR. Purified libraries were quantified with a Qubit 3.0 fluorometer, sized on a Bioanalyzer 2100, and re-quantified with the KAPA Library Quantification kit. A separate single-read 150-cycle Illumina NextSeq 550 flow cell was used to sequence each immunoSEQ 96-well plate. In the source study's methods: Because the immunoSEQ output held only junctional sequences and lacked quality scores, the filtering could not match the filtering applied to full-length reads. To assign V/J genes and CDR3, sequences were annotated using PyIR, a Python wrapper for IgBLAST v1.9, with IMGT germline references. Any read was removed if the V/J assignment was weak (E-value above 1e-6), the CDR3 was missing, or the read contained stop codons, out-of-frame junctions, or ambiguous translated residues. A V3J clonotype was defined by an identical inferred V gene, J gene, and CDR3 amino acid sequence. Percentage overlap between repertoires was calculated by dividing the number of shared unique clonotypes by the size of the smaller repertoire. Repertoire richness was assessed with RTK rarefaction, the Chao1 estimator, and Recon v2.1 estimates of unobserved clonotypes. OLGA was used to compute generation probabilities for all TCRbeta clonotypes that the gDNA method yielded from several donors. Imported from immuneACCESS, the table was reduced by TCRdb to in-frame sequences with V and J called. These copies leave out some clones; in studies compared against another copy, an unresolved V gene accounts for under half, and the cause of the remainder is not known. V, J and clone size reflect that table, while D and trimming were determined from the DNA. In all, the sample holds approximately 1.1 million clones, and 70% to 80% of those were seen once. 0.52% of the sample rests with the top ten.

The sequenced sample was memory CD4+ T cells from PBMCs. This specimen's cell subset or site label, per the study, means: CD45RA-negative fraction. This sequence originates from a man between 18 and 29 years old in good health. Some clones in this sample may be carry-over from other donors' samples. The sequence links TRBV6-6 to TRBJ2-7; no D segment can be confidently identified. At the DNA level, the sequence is TGTGCCAGCAAAGGCCCCTCGGCCGAGCAGTACTTC. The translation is CASKGPSAEQYF.